Following are 2 T cell receptor beta chains from one sample sequenced in a study of beta chain features in type 1 diabetes. TCRB transcripts that were expressed got sequenced, as all of the isolated RNA had been reverse transcribed. The method was immunoSEQ multiplex PCR; TCRdb's version includes in-frame clones alone and lacks a portion of them. This table holds hundreds of thousands of clones, 10% to 15% found once. Sequenced: naive CD4+ T cells from blood. These TCRs come from a man aged 18 to 30 in good health.

This clone appeared a few times. In nucleotides, the CDR3 is TGTGCCAGCAGCTCCGGACTAGGGCGAGCAGATACGCAGTATTTT. Encoded protein: CASSSGLGRADTQYF. The chain couples TRBV7-2 to TRBJ2-3; 7 bases map to TRBD2. From germline, CDR1 is SGHTA and CDR2 FQGNSA. The CDR3 is made up of 15 amino acids. The V segment lost 4 bases and the J segment 4 bases; nucleotides outside the gene matches: 8.

V and J are TRBV10-3 and TRBJ2-3; 8 bases map to TRBD2. The CDR3 runs to 14 residues. Germline assignment: CDR1 ENHRY and CDR2 SYGVKD. V was pared by 4 bases and J by 5 bases, with 5 bases of the junction left unmatched. The CDR3 loop is CAISVAGRGDTQYF. The CDR3 DNA sequence: TGTGCCATCAGTGTAGCGGGGAGGGGAGATACGCAGTATTTT.